Detailed here is one T cell receptor (beta chain). The CDR3 extends over 12 amino acids. CDR1 and CDR2 from the germline V gene are KGHDR and SFDVKD. The V gene lost 6 bases and the J gene lost 4 bases, with 5 bases spanning the gap. This sample is drawn from a study of metastatic and nonmetastatic thyroid tumors. Using MiXCR, TCRdb reanalyzed the PCR reads. The table lists some 31,000 clones, roughly 3.7% of them singletons, with around 20% in the top ten. All patients were treatment-naive before thyroid surgery. The sequence was obtained from a female donor with papillary thyroid cancer or a benign thyroid nodule (not recorded which). Some clones in this sample may be carry-over from other donors' samples. This chain links TRBV24-1 with TRBJ2-2; D gene unclear. Sequencing was carried out using blood. The CDR3 protein is CATSLGTGELFF. Here the CDR3 DNA reads TGTGCCACCAGTTTGGGCACCGGGGAGCTGTTTTTT.